This T cell receptor (beta chain) was sequenced for a study of T cells after yellow fever vaccination. A remark on this clonotype: The target antigen is unknown.

General study results and limits: Abundant clonotypes from the bulk population could get into FACS-sorted repertoires as contaminants.

The CDR3 has 14 amino acids. J lost 7 bases, V lost 5 bases, and 7 bases had no gene match. CDR1 and CDR2 from the germline V gene are SGHTA and FQGTGA. Each CDR3 protein is one row after TCRdb ran MiXCR on the 5' RACE reads. The top ten hold roughly a sixth of the sample, which has 350,000 to 450,000 distinct CDR3 sequences, under 20% seen once. The gene calls are TRBV7-3 and TRBJ1-2; 10 nucleotides agree with TRBD1. The sample was PBMCs, taken before the yellow fever booster vaccination. This sequence originates from a man aged 18-30 years who received the YFV17D yellow fever vaccine. CDR3 bases: TGTGCCAGCAGCCCGACAGGGGGCGCCTCTGGCTACACCTTC. Its protein product is CASSPTGGASGYTF.